This TCR beta chain is drawn from a study of T-cell memory formation after mild COVID-19. Study-level background: TCR clusters were mostly confined to one donor each.

This CDR3 contains 14 residues. V trimming: 5 bases; J trimming: 5 bases; junction bases outside the gene matches: 6. Germline CDR1 GTSNPN, CDR2 SVGIG (reference sequence). TCRdb reanalysed the 5' RACE reads using MiXCR and keeps one entry per CDR3 protein. The data hold hundreds of thousands of distinct CDR3 sequences, with roughly 20% observed a single time. The origin of this receptor is an adult woman who had mild COVID-19 (a few samples of this study predate the infection). Cell type and time point are not known. The material sequenced was PBMCs or a T cell subset sorted from them (not recorded which). This chain joins TRBV30 and TRBJ2-2; TRBD1 matches at 9 bases. CDR3 sequence reads: CAWGTGPRTGELFF. CDR3 DNA: TGTGCCTGGGGGACAGGGCCCCGGACCGGGGAGCTGTTTTTT.